The 5 T cell receptor beta chains below were found in one sample sequenced in a study of blood T cells in healthy people across ages. Sample-barcoded 5' priming and a J-beta primer mix drove a second PCR of 7 to 11 cycles. TCRdb fed the 5' RACE reads into MiXCR, producing one record per CDR3 protein. The table lists about 620,000 distinct CDR3 sequences, 52% of them singletons. The sample was blood. These receptors came from a woman aged 80 or over in good health.

There are a few counts of this clonotype. Just one base apart from a much larger clone, this may be a read error. The CDR3 spells CASSVDSTPETQYF. The CDR3 nucleotides read TGCGCCAGCAGCGTCGACAGTACTCCGGAGACCCAGTACTTC. This chain links TRBV5-1 with TRBJ2-5, with D perhaps matching TRBD1 (5 bases). Trimming removed 4 bases at V and 5 bases at J, with 15 bases between. The CDR3 is 14 residues long. Germline V gene sequence: CDR1 SGHRS, CDR2 YFSETQ.

V and J are TRBV10-3 and TRBJ2-7; D is unresolved. The CDR3 contains 12 residues. Germline CDR1 and CDR2: ENHRY and SYGVKD. The V and J ends lost 4 bases and 7 bases respectively, with 11 bases between them. The CDR3 region has the DNA TGTGCCATCAGTGGGCAGTACAATGAGCAGTACTTC. This sequence encodes CAISGQYNEQYF.

The genes are TRBV14 and TRBJ1-4; no definite D call. Germline V gives CDR1 SGHDN, CDR2 FVKESK. There are 14 residues in the CDR3. The ends were cut back, 5 bases at V and 5 bases at J, with 12 bases in the middle. The chain's CDR3 is CASSGPLLNEKLFF. The DNA of the CDR3 is TGTGCCAGCAGCGGACCGCTCTTAAATGAAAAACTGTTTTTT. Together with reference TRBV14 and TRBJ1-4, the CDR3 gives the full variable domain: EAGVTQFPSHSVIEKGQTVTLRCDPISGHDNLYWYRRVMGKEIKFLLHFVKESKQDESGMPNNRFLAERTGGTYSTLKVQPAELEDSGVYFCASSGPLLNEKLFFGSGTQLSVL.

The CDR3, as DNA: TGTGCCAGCAGCCAAGTAGCGGGAGTAGTAAATGAGCAGTTCTTC. Amino acid sequence: CASSQVAGVVNEQFF. This chain uses TRBV14 with TRBJ2-1; 9 bases match TRBD2. Germline values: CDR1 SGHDN, CDR2 FVKESK. V dropped 1 base and J dropped 7; count of bases not matched to a gene: 5. The CDR3 covers 15 residues.

V usage is TRBV20-1 and J usage is TRBJ2-5; maybe TRBD2 (5 bases). Trimming removed 6 bases from V and 5 bases from J, with 16 bases in between. The V gene's germline CDR1 is DFQATT and CDR2 SNEGSKA (reference sequence). The CDR3 consists of 13 residues. The CDR3 coding sequence is TGCAGTGCCCGTCGGGCGGAGGTGGAGACCCAGTACTTC. Protein product: CSARRAEVETQYF.